This is a list of T cell receptor beta chains from one sample in a study of T cells in Graves' hyperthyroidism and ophthalmopathy. Via MiXCR, TCRdb re-called the multiplex PCR reads, giving one row per CDR3 protein. Of 350,000 or so distinct CDR3 sequences in the sample, 15% to 20% were seen once. Sequences were obtained from blood. These TCRs come from a woman aged 40 to 49 with Graves' ophthalmopathy. CDR3s include the opening cysteine and the closing phenylalanine or tryptophan.

>TRBV19|16
CASSRADRPGTGELFF
>TRBV28|15
CASSPYRDSKYEQYF
>TRBV5-1|14
CASSLGSGAGEQYF
>TRBV6-2/TRBV6-3|18
CASSYYTSGTSSYNEQFF
>TRBV28|16
CASRPGGEGARETQYF
>TRBV5-4|17
CASSLAKGGAATGELFF
>TRBV19|13
CASSATVYYEQYF
>TRBV29-1|13
CSVEETGTMSYTF
>TRBV28|15
CASRLDRGSNQPQHF
>TRBV27|15
CASGAGLAGVYEQYF
>TRBV6-5|16
CASSYWGQGAEETQYF
>TRBV12-5|18
CASGFSLQGASSYNEQFF
>TRBV6-1|15
CASSAEKGQISEQYF
>TRBV27|14
CASSRTGAGSPLHF
>TRBV6-1|13
CASSEIRNTEAFF
>TRBV27|15
CASSSILAGGETQYF
>TRBV20-1|14
CSARPGTVNQPQHF
>TRBV27|16
CASRTIRDSVNQPQHF
>TRBV30|14
CAWRAEGYGSPLHF
>TRBV28|13
CASRDRGLYEQYF
>TRBV11-2|16
CASSTRTGHSNQPQHF
>TRBV12-3/TRBV12-4|14
CASSDSSFPYEQYF
>TRBV30|12
CAWGHSSYEQYF
>TRBV6-2/TRBV6-3|14
CASSGQGITYEQYF
>TRBV12-3/TRBV12-4|17
CASTLGSRGPTSYEQYF
>TRBV20-1|16
CSARDEVVGKGETQYF
>TRBV5-1|14
CASSETGLSYEQYF
>TRBV6-5|14
CASILGDNYYEQYF
>TRBV4-2|16
CASSQDSGGTSETQYF
>TRBV18|14
CASSPSGTGSEQYF
>TRBV6-2/TRBV6-3|16
CASTLLGTGAKETQYF
>TRBV7-2|14
CASSLYWGVETQYF
>TRBV19|14
CASSGGWGSGELFF